The rows below give T cell receptor beta chains drawn from one sample of a study of blood T cell repertoires in COVID-19. This table comes from immunoSEQ multiplex PCR, and its TCRdb copy is limited to in-frame clones, with some not included. The sample has about 230,000 clones, 85% to 90% seen once. The sequenced sample consisted of peripheral blood. The receptors here all came from a man aged 50 to 60 with COVID-19, enrolled during active disease. The conserved cysteine and the conserved F or W are not part of the CDR3 here. A D gene is named only where the DNA matches it firmly. The size of a clone is reported for some rows only, either as once, few or many, or as a class for expanded clones.

clone_size j_call v_call d_call cdr3_aa
NA TRBJ2-7 TRBV6-5 TRBD2 ASSYSASGGFYEQY
NA TRBJ1-1 TRBV19 TRBD1 ASSRGGREAF
NA TRBJ2-2 TRBV3-1/TRBV3-2 NA ASSSTDTGELF
once TRBJ1-4 TRBV2 NA ASSPYVATNEKLF
NA TRBJ1-2 TRBV9 NA ASSAGGDGGYT
NA TRBJ1-1 TRBV7-2 NA ASSPLTEAF
once TRBJ2-7 TRBV15 NA ATSTVRDLLHEQY
NA TRBJ2-7 TRBV7-8 TRBD2 ASSSPREGNYEQY
once TRBJ1-5 TRBV4-3 NA ASSQDLGRGTGSNQPQH
NA TRBJ1-1 TRBV7-2 TRBD1 ASTPGTANTEAF